This entry lists 31 T cell receptor beta chains sequenced from one sample in a study of neoadjuvant nivolumab and ipilimumab in lung cancer. TCRdb keeps only in-frame clones here, not all; method: immunoSEQ multiplex PCR. The table has tens of thousands of clones, 65% to 85% seen once. Material: peripheral blood, obtained before neoadjuvant nivolumab, alone or with ipilimumab. These TCRs come from an adult with non-small cell lung cancer.

V and J are TRBV2 and TRBJ1-2; no firm D call. The germline V gene encodes CDR1 SNHLY and CDR2 FYNNEI. V gave up 0 bases and J gave up 8 bases, with 10 bases separating them. The CDR3 length is 13 residues. CDR3: CASSEARPRGYTF. Here the CDR3 DNA reads TGTGCCAGCAGTGAAGCGCGCCCGAGGGGCTACACCTTC.

The chain combines TRBV29-1 with TRBJ2-1; D may match TRBD1 or TRBD2 (7 bases each). Germline CDR1 SQVTM, CDR2 ANQGSEA. The CDR3 has 13 amino acids. Trimming stripped 4 bases from V and 9 bases from J, with 16 bases between. The CDR3 bases are TGCAGCGTTGGGAGCGGGGACAGCGTTGAGCAGTTCTTC. It yields the protein CSVGSGDSVEQFF.

The chain carries TRBV5-1 and TRBJ2-1; no clear D gene. Trimming left V 0 bases short and J 7 bases short, with 8 bases between. The V gene's germline CDR1 is SGHRS and CDR2 YFSETQ. This CDR3 has 13 amino acids. CDR3 bases: TGCGCCAGCAGCTTGGGCAGGAGTAATGAGCAGTTCTTC. Protein product: CASSLGRSNEQFF.

V usage is TRBV18 and J usage is TRBJ1-6; weak D call: TRBD1 (5 bases). Trimming left V 2 bases short and J 7 bases short, with 9 bases between. This CDR3 contains 14 residues. Germline assignment: CDR1 KGHSH and CDR2 LQKENI. The CDR3 sequence: CASSPATENSPLHF. CDR3 DNA sequence: TGTGCCAGCTCACCAGCGACAGAGAATTCACCCCTCCACTTT.

CDR3 residues: CASSLLAKNSPLHF. The CDR3 DNA reads as TGTGCCAGCAGCTTGTTGGCCAAGAATTCACCCCTCCACTTT. The chain combines TRBV7-3 with TRBJ1-6, with D unclear. The CDR3 runs to 14 residues. V was cut by 3 bases and J by 7 bases, with 10 bases left in between. Germline-derived CDR1 and CDR2 are SGHTA and FQGTGA. Full variable domain (missing parts from reference TRBV7-3 and TRBJ1-6): GAGVSQTPSNKVTEKGKYVELRCDPISGHTALYWYRQSLGQGPEFLIYFQGTGAADDSGLPNDRFFAVRPEGSVSTLKIQRTERGDSAVYLCASSLLAKNSPLHFGNGTRLTVT.

For this clone: The junction departs from the called germline gene at one end, perhaps through a read error. V gene TRBV9 combines with J gene TRBJ2-5, with 9 bases fitting TRBD2. Germline V gene sequence: CDR1 SGDLS, CDR2 YYNGEE. The CDR3 loop spans 13 amino acids. The CDR3 sequence is CASSPMTSGALDF. The CDR3 coding sequence is TGTGCCAGCAGCCCCATGACTAGCGGAGCTTTGGACTTC.

The gene calls are TRBV6-6 and TRBJ2-4; TRBD1 matches at 7 bases. V shed 4 bases, J shed 1 base, and the junction held 7 bases outside the gene matches. The CDR3 totals 16 residues. CDR1 MNHNY and CDR2 SVGAGI come from the germline V gene (reference sequence). The CDR3 DNA reads as TGTGCCAGCAGTTCTGGATCACAGGGGGCCAAAAACATTCAGTACTTC. Translated: CASSSGSQGAKNIQYF.

This clone was picked up one time. The chain has TRBV7-2 and TRBJ2-7; D may be TRBD2 (6 bases). V was cut by 1 base and J by 3 bases, with 13 bases left in between. Germline V gene data show CDR1 as SGHTA and CDR2 as FQGNSA. The CDR3 runs to 15 residues. In DNA form, the CDR3 reads TGTGCCAGCAGCTTAGGAGAGTGGGGGGTCTACGAGCAGTACTTC. Amino acid sequence: CASSLGEWGVYEQYF.

J is TRBJ2-7 and V is TRBV27; D is perhaps TRBD1 (7 bases). The CDR3 contains 13 residues. Germline V lookup: CDR1 MNHEY, CDR2 SMNVEV (reference sequence). V gave up 3 bases and J gave up 2 bases, with 8 bases separating them. This CDR3 is CASSFRGAYEQYF. The CDR3 DNA sequence: TGTGCCAGCAGTTTCAGGGGGGCCTACGAGCAGTACTTC.

V usage is TRBV5-4 and J usage is TRBJ1-3; D is possibly TRBD1 (5 bases). The V and J ends lost 3 bases and 0 bases respectively, with 10 bases between them. This CDR3 is built from 15 residues. The germline V gene has CDR1 SGHNT and CDR2 YYREEE (reference sequence). DNA for the CDR3: TGTGCCAGCAGCTGGGACGGGAGCTCTGGAAACACCATATATTTT. The encoded protein is CASSWDGSSGNTIYF.

This clone was seen more than once but under ten times. The V call is TRBV2, the J call TRBJ1-6; a possible D gene is TRBD1 (5 bases). This CDR3 comprises 13 residues. Trimming stripped 11 bases from V and 9 bases from J, with 17 bases between. CDR1 and CDR2 (germline): SNHLY, FYNNEI. In DNA, the CDR3 is TGTGCCTCCTTAGGGACGGAAAGTTCACCCCTCCACTTT. This gives the protein CASLGTESSPLHF.

The CDR3 DNA reads TGTGCCAGCAGCTTGGGGGTTTCGAGCACTGAAGCTTTCTTT. Amino acids: CASSLGVSSTEAFF. The chain couples TRBV7-2 to TRBJ1-1; D is perhaps TRBD1 (5 bases). Trimming stripped 3 bases from V and 4 bases from J, with 12 bases between. This CDR3 is 14 amino acids long. The germline gives CDR1 SGHTA, CDR2 FQGNSA. The variable domain in full, with the rest retrieved from reference TRBV7-2 and TRBJ1-1, is GAGVSQSPSNKVTEKGKDVELRCDPISGHTALYWYRQSLGQGLEFLIYFQGNSAPDKSGLPSDRFSAERTGGSVSTLTIQRTQQEDSAVYLCASSLGVSSTEAFFGQGTRLTVV.

The genes are TRBV11-3 and TRBJ2-7; 9 nucleotides agree with TRBD1. The CDR3 contains 13 residues. Germline V gene lookup returns CDR1 SGHNT and CDR2 YENEEA. V shed 5 bases, J shed 5 bases, and the junction held 4 bases outside the gene matches. DNA of the CDR3: TGTGCCAGCAGCCATCGACAGGGGGACGAGCAGTACTTC. Translating it yields CASSHRQGDEQYF.

The CDR3 loop is CASSLGTSGGQNIQYF. In nucleotides, the CDR3 is TGCGCCAGCAGCTTGGGGACTAGCGGGGGTCAAAACATTCAGTACTTC. The chain carries TRBV5-1 and TRBJ2-4, with TRBD2 identical over 13 bases. The germline V gene has CDR1 SGHRS and CDR2 YFSETQ. CDR3 length: 16 amino acids. J gave up 5 bases and V 0 bases, and 2 bases lay outside the gene matches.

The chain couples TRBV7-2 to TRBJ2-7, with 9 nucleotides matching TRBD2. This CDR3 comprises 15 residues. Germline V gene data show CDR1 as SGHTA and CDR2 as FQGNSA. After removal of 3 bases from V and 6 bases from J, the junction contained 9 bases not matched to a gene. The CDR3 DNA reads as TGTGCCAGCAGCTTTCCGGGACTAGCCTCCGGCGAGCAGTACTTC. This encodes CASSFPGLASGEQYF. The variable domain in full, completed from reference TRBV7-2 and TRBJ2-7, reads GAGVSQSPSNKVTEKGKDVELRCDPISGHTALYWYRQSLGQGLEFLIYFQGNSAPDKSGLPSDRFSAERTGGSVSTLTIQRTQQEDSAVYLCASSFPGLASGEQYFGPGTRLTVT.

The chain has TRBV10-1 and TRBJ1-1; no definite D call. Trimming shortened V by 3 bases and J by 0 bases, and 5 bases separated the two germline ends. The CDR3 is 13 amino acids. Germline CDR1 reads WNHNN; CDR2 reads SYGVQD (reference sequence). DNA of the CDR3: TGCGCCAGCAGTGAAAATCTGAACACTGAAGCTTTCTTT. Protein product: CASSENLNTEAFF.

This clone is judged medium-sized. The chain recombines TRBV7-3 with TRBJ2-3; 7 bases map to TRBD1. The CDR3 is 14 residues long. V gave up 5 bases and J gave up 6 bases; unmatched junction bases: 8. Per germline, CDR1 SGHTA and CDR2 FQGTGA. The CDR3 DNA sequence: TGTGCCAGCAGCCCCGGGGTACAGGGGGATACGCAGTATTTT. Amino acids: CASSPGVQGDTQYF.

This clone was counted a few times. The V gene is TRBV19, the J gene TRBJ2-5; D tentatively fits TRBD1 or TRBD2 (5 bases each). V was trimmed by 6 bases and J by 4 bases, leaving 9 bases between them. Germline loops: CDR1 LNHDA, CDR2 SQIVND (reference sequence). The CDR3 is made up of 12 amino acids. The CDR3 loop is CASRGDPETQYF. In nucleotides, the CDR3 is TGTGCCAGTAGGGGGGATCCAGAGACCCAGTACTTC.

The rearrangement uses TRBV14 and TRBJ2-3; no firm D call. This CDR3 is 11 amino acids long. Trimming took 1 base from V and 8 from J, leaving 4 bases between them. The germline gives CDR1 SGHDN, CDR2 FVKESK. In nucleotides, the CDR3 is TGTGCCAGCAGCCAAGGGACTACGCAGTATTTT. Translating it yields CASSQGTTQYF.

The V and J genes are TRBV11-3 and TRBJ1-1; D unclear. The germline V and J ends were trimmed by 7 bases and 5 bases, with 29 bases remaining between them. Germline CDR1 and CDR2: SGHNT and YENEEA. The CDR3 loop spans 18 amino acids. CDR3 nucleotides: TGTGCCAGCAACTCTACTAAGGATTCACCCGTGTGTCGGACTGAAGCTTTCTTT. It encodes CASNSTKDSPVCRTEAFF.

This clone appeared a single time. This sequence joins TRBV7-3 and TRBJ1-5; perhaps TRBD1 as D (6 bases). V lost 5 bases, J lost 7 bases, and 12 bases lay in between. The CDR3 extends over 13 amino acids. Germline V gene data show CDR1 as SGHTA and CDR2 as FQGTGA. The CDR3 loop is CASSTFRGQPQHF. The CDR3 region has the DNA TGTGCCAGCAGCACGTTTAGGGGGCAGCCCCAGCATTTT.

Here the CDR3 DNA reads TGTGCCAGTATGGCGCAGGGGGCCTCCTACGAGCAGTACTTC. This gives the protein CASMAQGASYEQYF. The rearrangement links TRBV19 to TRBJ2-7; 8 bases map to TRBD1. With 7 bases clipped from V and 0 bases from J, the junction kept 5 bases outside the gene matches. Germline CDR1 LNHDA, CDR2 SQIVND (reference sequence). The length of the CDR3 is 14 residues. Variable domain in full (rest from reference TRBV19 and TRBJ2-7): DGGITQSPKYLFRKEGQNVTLSCEQNLNHDAMYWYRQDPGQGLRLIYYSQIVNDFQKGDIAEGYSVSREKKESFPLTVTSAQKNPTAFYLCASMAQGASYEQYFGPGTRLTVT.

The chain employs TRBV7-2 and TRBJ2-1; 11 bases align to TRBD2. CDR3 length equals 16 residues. The germline V gene encodes CDR1 SGHTA and CDR2 FQGNSA. J gave up 5 bases and V 6 bases, and 9 bases lay outside the gene matches. CDR3 bases: TGTGCCAGCAGTCAAGAACTAGCGGGGGCCCACAATGAGCAGTTCTTC. Translated: CASSQELAGAHNEQFF.

The chain carries TRBV11-1 and TRBJ2-1, with unresolved D. Germline CDR1 and CDR2: SGHAT and FQDESV (reference sequence). Trimming removed 5 bases from V and 0 bases from J, with 8 bases in between. The CDR3 runs to 14 residues. Here the CDR3 DNA reads TGTGCCAGCAGCGCGGAGAGCTCCTACAATGAGCAGTTCTTC. This codes for CASSAESSYNEQFF.

The chain carries TRBV2 and TRBJ2-1, with 15 bases that match TRBD2. The CDR3 consists of 17 residues. CDR1 is SNHLY, CDR2 FYNNEI, per germline. V shed 6 bases and J 0 bases; nucleotides not matched to a gene: 3. CDR3 sequence reads: CASRGLAGGRSYNEQFF. CDR3 coding DNA: TGTGCCAGCAGGGGACTAGCGGGGGGACGCTCCTACAATGAGCAGTTCTTC.

This clone was found a few times. This sequence joins TRBV7-8 and TRBJ2-7; the D call may be TRBD1 or TRBD2 (5 bases each). The CDR3 is made up of 13 amino acids. In germline, CDR1 is SGHVS, CDR2 FQNEAQ. Trimming removed 4 bases at V and 4 bases at J, with 11 bases between. The chain's CDR3 is CASSSGTIYEQYF. The CDR3 region has the DNA TGTGCCAGCAGCTCAGGGACCATATACGAGCAGTACTTC.

The chain combines TRBV6-1 with TRBJ2-7, with D possibly TRBD1 on 6 matching bases. Trimming cost V 6 bases and J 2 bases, with 14 bases left between them. This CDR3 is built from 14 residues. CDR1 is MNHNS and CDR2 is SASEGT in the germline V gene. The CDR3 loop reads CASRFDRPPYEQYF. As DNA, the CDR3 is TGTGCCAGCAGATTTGACAGGCCCCCCTACGAGCAGTACTTC.

This chain links TRBV19 with TRBJ2-2; the match to TRBD1 covers 8 bases. The CDR3 spans 15 residues. From germline, CDR1 is LNHDA and CDR2 SQIVND (reference sequence). Trimming took 4 bases from V and 3 from J; bases not matched to a gene: 4. This chain's CDR3 is CASSKGTGYTGELFF. CDR3 in DNA: TGTGCCAGTAGTAAGGGGACAGGCTACACCGGGGAGCTGTTTTTT. Based on the CDR3 plus reference TRBV19 and TRBJ2-2, the full variable domain is DGGITQSPKYLFRKEGQNVTLSCEQNLNHDAMYWYRQDPGQGLRLIYYSQIVNDFQKGDIAEGYSVSREKKESFPLTVTSAQKNPTAFYLCASSKGTGYTGELFFGEGSRLTVL.

In this sample, this clone turned up once. This chain uses TRBV6-5 with TRBJ1-1; D is uncertain. The CDR3 is 12 residues long. Germline lookup yields CDR1 MNHEY and CDR2 SVGAGI. The V end lost 0 bases, the J end lost 5 bases, and 4 bases lay between the germline ends. For the CDR3, the DNA is TGTGCCAGCAGTTACTCGAGTACTGAAGCTTTCTTT. Its translation: CASSYSSTEAFF.

The chain uses TRBV11-2 and TRBJ2-5; D perhaps matches TRBD2 (6 bases). Germline V gene sequence: CDR1 SGHAT, CDR2 FQNNGV. Trimming pared 4 bases from V and 4 bases from J, leaving 13 bases between. The CDR3 has 14 residues. The CDR3 nucleotides are TGTGCCAGCAGCTCTTCGGGGACTCGAGAGACCCAGTACTTC. Translation gives CASSSSGTRETQYF. The variable domain in full, with the rest retrieved from reference TRBV11-2 and TRBJ2-5, is EAGVAQSPRYKIIEKRQSVAFWCNPISGHATLYWYQQILGQGPKLLIQFQNNGVVDDSQLPKDRFSAERLKGVDSTLKIQPAKLEDSAVYLCASSSSGTRETQYFGPGTRLLVL.

This clone was seen just once. This chain links TRBV2 with TRBJ1-1, with a tentative D call TRBD1 (6 bases). The CDR3 length is 11 residues. The germline V gene encodes CDR1 SNHLY and CDR2 FYNNEI. Trimming took off 7 bases at V and 8 bases at J, with 11 bases between the two ends. The CDR3 nucleotides are TGTGCCAGCACCACAGGGTTCGAAGCTTTCTTT. The encoded protein is CASTTGFEAFF.